One and the same sample provided the 21 T cell receptor beta chains below, sequenced in a study of T cell repertoires in cytomegalovirus infection. These receptors' antigens are unknown. TCRdb re-called the reads through MiXCR, storing one row per CDR3 protein. The data contain hundreds of thousands of distinct CDR3 sequences, more than 30% of them singletons. The sequenced sample was cultured PBMCs, obtained from culture after CMV antigen stimulation. These receptor sequences come from a human donor in good health (CMV status not recorded). Some clones in this sample may be carry-over from other donors' samples.

There are many counts of this clonotype. V and J are TRBV7-9 and TRBJ2-3; 7 nucleotides agree with TRBD2. Losses at the gene ends were 5 bases for V and 4 bases for J; bases not matched to a gene: 6. The CDR3 length is 14 residues. Germline CDR1 is SEHNR and CDR2 is FQNEAQ (reference sequence). CDR3 residues: CASSPSAGADTQYF. The CDR3 region has the DNA TGTGCCAGCAGCCCCTCCGCGGGGGCAGATACGCAGTATTTT. Full variable domain (remainder filled in from reference TRBV7-9 and TRBJ2-3): DTGVSQNPRHKITKRGQNVTFRCDPISEHNRLYWYRQTLGQGPEFLTYFQNEAQLEKSRLLSDRFSAERPKGSFSTLEIQRTEQGDSAMYLCASSPSAGADTQYFGPGTRLTVL.

The chain couples TRBV7-2 to TRBJ2-3; the match to TRBD2 covers 7 bases. The CDR3 has 13 amino acids. CDR1 is SGHTA, CDR2 FQGNSA, per germline. The J segment lost 4 bases and the V segment lost 5 bases, leaving 3 bases of the junction unmatched. The CDR3 DNA sequence: TGTGCCAGCAGCCAGGGAGGGGCAGATACGCAGTATTTT. Translation: CASSQGGADTQYF.

The chain couples TRBV20-1 to TRBJ2-3; D gene unclear. Germline-derived CDR1 and CDR2 are DFQATT and SNEGSKA (reference sequence). The CDR3 is 14 amino acids. Between the trimmed V and J ends, which lost 2 bases and 0 bases, there was a span of 9 bases. In DNA, the CDR3 is TGCAGTGCTAGATCAGCTGTTAGCACAGATACGCAGTATTTT. Amino acid sequence: CSARSAVSTDTQYF.

This sequence joins TRBV11-3 and TRBJ1-3; D remains ambiguous. V was trimmed by 3 bases and J by 8 bases, leaving 8 bases between them. Germline V lookup: CDR1 SGHNT, CDR2 YENEEA. The length of the CDR3 is 12 residues. CDR3 residues: CASSFRTDTIYF. In DNA, the CDR3 is TGTGCCAGCAGCTTCCGTACGGACACCATATATTTT.

The rearrangement links TRBV7-2 to TRBJ1-1, with D possibly being TRBD1 (6 bases). Germline-derived CDR1 and CDR2 are SGHTA and FQGNSA. V lost 5 bases and J lost 2, with 21 bases in between. The CDR3 contains 17 residues. CDR3 loop: CASSARDTRSLNTEAFF. The DNA for the CDR3 is TGTGCCAGCAGCGCCCGGGACACAAGATCTCTTAACACTGAAGCTTTCTTT. Looking up the rest from reference TRBV7-2 and TRBJ1-1 gives the full variable domain: GAGVSQSPSNKVTEKGKDVELRCDPISGHTALYWYRQSLGQGLEFLIYFQGNSAPDKSGLPSDRFSAERTGGSVSTLTIQRTQQEDSAVYLCASSARDTRSLNTEAFFGQGTRLTVV.

This clonotype was counted a few times. The chain links TRBV4-1 to TRBJ1-1; D unresolved. The CDR3 is made up of 15 amino acids. Germline loops: CDR1 MGHRA, CDR2 YSYEKL. V lost 5 bases and J lost 0, with 13 bases in between. The DNA for the CDR3 is TGCGCCAGCAGCGAAACGGCCAAACTGAACACTGAAGCTTTCTTT. This sequence encodes CASSETAKLNTEAFF.

The chain couples TRBV6-1 to TRBJ2-3; 8 nucleotides match TRBD2. The V and J ends lost 6 bases and 0 bases, in that order; junction bases with no gene match: 5. The CDR3 extends over 15 amino acids. Looked up from germline, CDR1 is MNHNS and CDR2 is SASEGT. CDR3 in amino acids: CASRTLAASTDTQYF. The CDR3 DNA sequence: TGTGCCAGCAGAACACTAGCGGCAAGCACAGATACGCAGTATTTT.

This chain connects TRBV19 to TRBJ2-7; D ambiguous. Germline assignment: CDR1 LNHDA and CDR2 SQIVND (reference sequence). The CDR3 is made up of 14 amino acids. V was trimmed by 9 bases and J by 6 bases, leaving 21 bases between them. This CDR3 reads CASPRPRTLCEQYF. CDR3 DNA: TGTGCCAGCCCTCGGCCGAGGACCCTCTGCGAGCAGTACTTC.

V is TRBV20-1 and J is TRBJ2-2; TRBD2 matches 11 bases. CDR1 and CDR2 (germline): DFQATT, SNEGSKA (reference sequence). The V segment lost 0 bases and the J segment 6 bases; nucleotides outside the gene matches: 6. The length of the CDR3 is 16 residues. The CDR3 DNA reads TGCAGTGCTAGAGACCTACTAGCGGGAGTTCCCGGGGAGCTGTTTTTT. Amino acid sequence: CSARDLLAGVPGELFF.

The chain is built from TRBV19 and TRBJ1-1; D is possibly TRBD1 (6 bases). This CDR3 has 15 amino acids. V was clipped by 4 bases and J by 1 base, with 13 bases between them. The germline gives CDR1 LNHDA, CDR2 SQIVND (reference sequence). The CDR3 sequence: CASSRRTAGNTEAFF. The CDR3 nucleotides read TGTGCCAGTAGTAGGAGGACAGCGGGGAACACTGAAGCTTTCTTT.

The chain employs TRBV20-1 and TRBJ2-3; no definite D call. CDR1 is DFQATT, CDR2 SNEGSKA, per germline (reference sequence). CDR3 length equals 13 residues. V lost 6 bases to trimming and J lost 5 bases, with 15 bases between them. The CDR3 nucleotides are TGCAGTGCGAAATCTCCGGGCCAAGATACGCAGTATTTT. Translating it yields CSAKSPGQDTQYF.

The V and J genes are TRBV5-6 and TRBJ2-2; D remains ambiguous. Trimming stripped 1 base from V and 0 bases from J, with 4 bases between. Germline V CDR1 and CDR2: SGHDT, YYEEEE. This CDR3 is built from 14 residues. The CDR3 reads CASSLLPNTGELFF. CDR3 nucleotide sequence: TGTGCCAGCAGCTTGCTGCCGAACACCGGGGAGCTGTTTTTT.

This clonotype was observed a single time. The genes are TRBV27 and TRBJ1-5; D is uncertain. Looked up from germline, CDR1 is MNHEY and CDR2 is SMNVEV (reference sequence). V shed 5 bases and J shed 4 bases, with 15 bases lying between them. The CDR3 runs to 15 residues. The CDR3 reads CASSPSLGRNQPQHF. CDR3 DNA sequence: TGTGCCAGCAGTCCCTCCCTCGGCAGGAATCAGCCCCAGCATTTT.

This clonotype appeared a few times. V usage is TRBV7-2 and J usage is TRBJ2-5; TRBD1 matches at 9 bases. Unmatched junction bases numbered 2, after V lost 0 bases and J lost 3 bases. Germline CDR1 reads SGHTA; CDR2 reads FQGNSA. This CDR3 is 15 amino acids long. This chain's CDR3 is CASSLAGTGKETQYF. Here the CDR3 DNA reads TGTGCCAGCAGCTTAGCAGGGACAGGGAAAGAGACCCAGTACTTC.

This clonotype was found a few times. The chain couples TRBV20-1 to TRBJ2-4; D remains unclear. Germline V gives CDR1 DFQATT, CDR2 SNEGSKA (reference sequence). Trimming cost V 0 bases and J 0 bases, with 12 bases left between them. This CDR3 comprises 16 residues. The CDR3 here is CSARDKQNLAKNIQYF. CDR3 coding DNA: TGCAGTGCTAGAGATAAACAGAACCTAGCCAAAAACATTCAGTACTTC.

This clonotype was recorded once. The chain has TRBV6-6 and TRBJ2-6, with D tentatively TRBD1 (5 bases). Germline CDR1 reads MNHNY; CDR2 reads SVGAGI (reference sequence). The CDR3 consists of 15 residues. V shed 6 bases and J shed 4 bases, with 13 bases lying between them. CDR3: CASRVDRTGANVLTF. The CDR3 DNA reads as TGTGCCAGCAGGGTTGACAGAACCGGGGCCAACGTCCTGACTTTC.

The V gene is TRBV14, the J gene TRBJ2-2; a weak D match, TRBD1 (5 bases). Trimming pared 4 bases from V and 3 bases from J, leaving 18 bases between. The CDR3 loop spans 17 amino acids. CDR1 and CDR2 from the germline V gene are SGHDN and FVKESK. The CDR3 reads CASSPRRLGVYTGELFF. CDR3 nucleotides: TGTGCCAGCAGCCCCCGCCGGTTAGGGGTGTACACCGGGGAGCTGTTTTTT.

The chain links TRBV10-3 to TRBJ2-2; 14 bases are shared with TRBD2. J gave up 1 base and V 6 bases, and 4 bases lay outside the gene matches. The CDR3 loop spans 17 amino acids. Germline CDR1 ENHRY, CDR2 SYGVKD. CDR3 protein: CAIRGTSGSKNTGELFF. The CDR3, as DNA: TGTGCCATCAGGGGGACTAGCGGGAGCAAGAACACCGGGGAGCTGTTTTTT.

This clonotype was seen only a few times. CDR3 bases: TGCGCCAGCAGCCTGTCCGGGACTAGGAAACTCGCGAGTGAGCAGTTCTTC. Protein product: CASSLSGTRKLASEQFF. The chain joins TRBV4-1 to TRBJ2-1; 8 bases line up with TRBD2. The CDR3 is 17 amino acids. The V and J ends lost 4 bases and 9 bases, in that order; junction bases with no gene match: 17. Germline-derived CDR1 and CDR2 are MGHRA and YSYEKL.

The gene calls are TRBV7-8 and TRBJ2-1; 9 positions match TRBD1. Germline loops: CDR1 SGHVS, CDR2 FQNEAQ. The CDR3 is 16 residues long. Trimming took 1 base from V and 9 from J; bases not matched to a gene: 10. The CDR3 region is CASSLVGTGIQGEQFF. CDR3 nucleotide sequence: TGTGCCAGCAGCTTAGTCGGGACAGGGATACAGGGTGAGCAGTTCTTC. Combining the CDR3 with reference TRBV7-8 and TRBJ2-1 gives the whole variable domain GAGVSQSPRYKVAKRGQDVALRCDPISGHVSLFWYQQALGQGPEFLTYFQNEAQLDKSGLPSDRFFAERPEGSVSTLKIQRTQQEDSAVYLCASSLVGTGIQGEQFFGPGTRLTVL.

The chain combines TRBV20-1 with TRBJ2-3; TRBD1 agrees at 8 bases. The CDR3 contains 15 residues. The V and J ends lost 0 bases and 0 bases, in that order; junction bases with no gene match: 2. Germline CDR1 is DFQATT and CDR2 is SNEGSKA (reference sequence). The CDR3 bases are TGCAGTGCTAGAGATAGGACAGGGAGCACAGATACGCAGTATTTT. Encoded protein: CSARDRTGSTDTQYF.